This T cell receptor (beta chain) was identified in a study of spatial heterogeneity in lung cancer. Study-wide context: Consistent detection of more beta-chain than alpha-chain sequences was observed.

TCRdb reprocessed the 5' RACE reads via MiXCR and lists one record per CDR3 protein. The data show some 41,000 distinct CDR3 sequences, around 6.8% seen once. Sample time point: sample taken at primary tumor resection. Samples were donated by 72 untreated early-stage non-small cell lung cancer patients. Whole RNA was taken from tumor, nontumor lung or frozen PBMC; it was then sequenced unsorted. This clonotype was seen a handful of times. The sequencing used PBMCs, collected at surgery. The sequence was obtained from a female donor with early-stage non-small cell lung cancer.

In DNA form, the CDR3 reads TGCAGCGTTGACTACAATGAGCAGTTCTTC. Protein: CSVDYNEQFF. V gene TRBV29-1 combines with J gene TRBJ2-1; D unresolved. Trimming removed 3 bases at V and 3 bases at J, with 0 bases between. This CDR3 region has 10 residues. CDR1 and CDR2 from the germline V gene are SQVTM and ANQGSEA.